One and the same sample provided the 24 T cell receptor beta chains below, sequenced in a study of siplizumab effects on memory and regulatory T cells. Profiling relied on immunoSEQ multiplex PCR, and the TCRdb table lists in-frame clones only, not all of them. Altogether 45,000 to 50,000 clones are present, roughly 84% being singletons, with the ten largest covering 0.3% to 0.45%. The material sequenced was naive CD8+ T cells sorted from blood. These receptors were taken from a human donor in good health.

In its sample, this clone was seen once. The chain combines TRBV10-3 with TRBJ2-2, with 12 bases that match TRBD2. Germline-derived CDR1 and CDR2 are ENHRY and SYGVKD. Germline trimming cut 8 bases from V and 0 bases from J; bases unmatched to any gene: 4. This CDR3 is 16 amino acids long. The CDR3 protein is CAIPTSGGANTGELFF. In DNA form, the CDR3 reads TGTGCCATCCCGACTAGCGGGGGCGCGAACACCGGGGAGCTGTTTTTT.

J is TRBJ1-1 and V is TRBV4-1; possibly TRBD1 for D (5 bases). The CDR3 runs 16 residues. CDR1 is MGHRA, CDR2 YSYEKL, per germline. V lost 4 bases to trimming and J lost 3 bases, with 18 bases between them. This chain's CDR3 is CASSLVSRVEDTEAFF. DNA for the CDR3: TGCGCCAGCAGCCTCGTTTCCAGGGTGGAGGACACTGAAGCTTTCTTT.

This chain joins TRBV5-1 and TRBJ1-3, with TRBD1 matching over 9 bases. Germline CDR1 is SGHRS and CDR2 is YFSETQ. The CDR3 length is 16 residues. V was pared by 4 bases and J by 0 bases, with 5 bases of the junction left unmatched. CDR3 region: CASSGGTGPSGNTIYF. CDR3 bases: TGCGCCAGCAGCGGGGGGACAGGGCCCTCTGGAAACACCATATATTTT.

The CDR3: CASSLVVADTQYF. The CDR3 region has the DNA TGTGCCAGCAGCTTGGTAGTGGCAGATACGCAGTATTTT. The chain employs TRBV7-2 and TRBJ2-3; D gene unclear. V was trimmed by 3 bases and J by 4 bases, leaving 8 bases between them. CDR1 and CDR2 (germline): SGHTA, FQGNSA. The CDR3 has 13 residues. Using reference TRBV7-2 and TRBJ2-3 for the parts outside the CDR3, the full variable domain is GAGVSQSPSNKVTEKGKDVELRCDPISGHTALYWYRQSLGQGLEFLIYFQGNSAPDKSGLPSDRFSAERTGGSVSTLTIQRTQQEDSAVYLCASSLVVADTQYFGPGTRLTVL.

This sequence joins TRBV7-6 and TRBJ2-7; 8 nucleotides align to TRBD1. V lost 4 bases, J lost 7 bases, and 6 bases stayed unmatched. Germline values: CDR1 SGHVS, CDR2 FNYEAQ. The CDR3 contains 13 residues. The chain's CDR3 is CASSYQQGGEQYF. DNA for the CDR3: TGTGCCAGCAGCTACCAACAGGGGGGTGAGCAGTACTTC. Combining the CDR3 with reference TRBV7-6 and TRBJ2-7 gives the whole variable domain GAGVSQSPRYKVTKRGQDVALRCDPISGHVSLYWYRQALGQGPEFLTYFNYEAQQDKSGLPNDRFSAERPEGSISTLTIQRTEQRDSAMYRCASSYQQGGEQYFGPGTRLTVT.

This chain uses TRBV6-4 with TRBJ2-7; 8 bases map to TRBD1. The germline CDR1 and CDR2 sequences are MRHNA and SNTAGT. The CDR3 totals 15 residues. J lost 5 bases, V lost 0 bases, and 6 bases had no gene match. The CDR3 coding sequence is TGTGCCAGCAGTGACTCGGTGACAGGGGTCCACGAGCAGTACTTC. Protein sequence: CASSDSVTGVHEQYF.

The chain employs TRBV7-6 and TRBJ2-7; no reliable D call. V lost 1 base and J lost 5, with 15 bases in between. The CDR3 is 15 residues long. The germline V gene has CDR1 SGHVS and CDR2 FNYEAQ. The CDR3 region has the DNA TGTGCCAGCAGCTTAGGCCAGGTAGCTACACACGAGCAGTACTTC. Its protein is CASSLGQVATHEQYF.

The rearrangement links TRBV5-6 to TRBJ2-1, with D maybe TRBD2 (5 bases). Germline V lookup: CDR1 SGHDT, CDR2 YYEEEE. This CDR3 spans 15 amino acids. Deletions cut 0 bases from V and 4 bases from J, with 11 bases between. CDR3 DNA: TGTGCCAGCAGCTTGGCGGTAGCGTTTTACAATGAGCAGTTCTTC. Residues: CASSLAVAFYNEQFF.

The gene calls are TRBV5-1 and TRBJ2-3, with D perhaps TRBD1 (5 bases). Looked up from germline, CDR1 is SGHRS and CDR2 is YFSETQ. There are 16 residues in the CDR3. V shed 0 bases and J shed 2 bases, with 13 bases lying between them. As DNA, the CDR3 is TGCGCCAGCAGCTTGGCCGGCAGGGTACTCACAGATACGCAGTATTTT. It encodes CASSLAGRVLTDTQYF.

The V gene is TRBV4-1, the J gene TRBJ1-1; 8 bases fit TRBD1. Germline values: CDR1 MGHRA, CDR2 YSYEKL. Trimming at V came to 0 bases and at J to 8 bases, leaving 8 bases not matched to a gene. The CDR3 is made up of 15 amino acids. The CDR3 reads CASSQDSGTGSEAFF. DNA for the CDR3: TGCGCCAGCAGCCAAGACTCGGGGACAGGATCCGAAGCTTTCTTT.

The chain uses TRBV5-4 and TRBJ2-1, with 7 bases aligning to TRBD2. V lost 4 bases and J lost 8; bases outside the gene matches: 12. The length of the CDR3 is 15 residues. Germline values: CDR1 SGHNT, CDR2 YYREEE (reference sequence). The CDR3 here is CASSPGTTFMDEQFF. The CDR3 DNA reads TGTGCCAGCAGCCCCGGGACTACATTTATGGATGAGCAGTTCTTC.

V and J are TRBV7-9 and TRBJ2-5; 9 nucleotides match TRBD2. V lost 5 bases and J lost 7; bases outside the gene matches: 14. The CDR3 extends over 16 amino acids. Looked up from germline, CDR1 is SEHNR and CDR2 is FQNEAQ (reference sequence). The CDR3 region is CASSKRPGLASGTQYF. For the CDR3, the DNA is TGTGCCAGCAGCAAGAGACCCGGACTAGCGTCGGGGACCCAGTACTTC.

The CDR3 loop reads CAWSVISGVDEQFF. The CDR3 coding sequence is TGTGCCTGGAGTGTAATATCTGGGGTGGATGAGCAGTTCTTC. The chain couples TRBV30 to TRBJ2-1; D unclear. The V gene lost 0 bases and the J gene lost 8 bases, with 14 bases spanning the gap. The CDR3 runs to 14 residues. Per the germline V gene, CDR1 is GTSNPN and CDR2 is SVGIG (reference sequence).

This clone was seen a few times. The genes are TRBV27 and TRBJ2-7; 11 nucleotides agree with TRBD2. The germline V gene has CDR1 MNHEY and CDR2 SMNVEV (reference sequence). The CDR3 sequence is 14 residues long. After removal of 7 bases from V and 6 bases from J, the junction contained 8 bases not matched to a gene. CDR3 DNA: TGTGCCAGCAAAAGTAGCGGGAGGGTTGGCGAGCAGTACTTC. Translated: CASKSSGRVGEQYF.

The chain joins TRBV5-1 to TRBJ2-3; 14 nucleotides line up with TRBD2. The CDR3 consists of 18 residues. Germline trimming cut 5 bases from V and 5 bases from J; bases unmatched to any gene: 13. Per the germline V gene, CDR1 is SGHRS and CDR2 is YFSETQ. The CDR3 coding sequence is TGCGCCAGCAGTATTTCTGGGACTAGCGGGAGTCTGCAAGATACGCAGTATTTT. The encoded protein is CASSISGTSGSLQDTQYF.

The chain has TRBV13 and TRBJ1-2; a possible D gene is TRBD1 (5 bases). Germline CDR1 is PRHDT and CDR2 is FYEKMQ (reference sequence). The CDR3 spans 14 residues. The V end lost 0 bases, the J end lost 3 bases, and 8 bases lay between the germline ends. The CDR3 loop reads CASSLGGADYGYTF. In nucleotides, the CDR3 is TGTGCCAGCAGCTTAGGCGGGGCAGACTATGGCTACACCTTC.

V usage is TRBV27 and J usage is TRBJ2-2; 9 nucleotides agree with TRBD2. The CDR3 loop spans 16 amino acids. Per germline, CDR1 MNHEY and CDR2 SMNVEV (reference sequence). V shed 4 bases, J shed 5 bases, and the junction held 8 bases outside the gene matches. This CDR3 is CASSSPLAGVTGELFF. The DNA for the CDR3 is TGTGCCAGCAGTTCCCCATTAGCGGGGGTGACCGGGGAGCTGTTTTTT.

The chain uses TRBV19 and TRBJ2-5; D is perhaps TRBD2 (6 bases). CDR3 length: 15 amino acids. V lost 5 bases and J 4 bases, leaving 17 bases between the germline ends. Germline values: CDR1 LNHDA, CDR2 SQIVND (reference sequence). The CDR3 nucleotides are TGTGCCAGTAGTGCCGGGAGAGGTGGAATAGAGACCCAGTACTTC. Amino acids: CASSAGRGGIETQYF.

The V call is TRBV27, the J call TRBJ1-1, with 7 bases aligning to TRBD1. The CDR3 consists of 17 residues. J was trimmed by 3 bases and V by 5 bases; bases with no gene match: 15. The V gene's germline CDR1 is MNHEY and CDR2 SMNVEV (reference sequence). The CDR3 is CASSPLTTGRWDTEAFF. The CDR3 DNA reads TGTGCCAGCAGTCCACTAACGACAGGGAGGTGGGACACTGAAGCTTTCTTT.

V usage is TRBV19 and J usage is TRBJ2-7, with TRBD2 matching over 8 bases. The CDR3 runs to 14 residues. J was trimmed by 3 bases and V by 3 bases; bases with no gene match: 4. Germline values: CDR1 LNHDA, CDR2 SQIVND (reference sequence). CDR3 loop: CASSIGGDFYEQYF. The CDR3 DNA reads as TGTGCCAGTAGTATCGGGGGGGACTTCTACGAGCAGTACTTC. The entire variable domain, with the rest obtained from reference TRBV19 and TRBJ2-7, is as follows: DGGITQSPKYLFRKEGQNVTLSCEQNLNHDAMYWYRQDPGQGLRLIYYSQIVNDFQKGDIAEGYSVSREKKESFPLTVTSAQKNPTAFYLCASSIGGDFYEQYFGPGTRLTVT.

The table lists this clone with a count of one. The rearrangement joins TRBV27 to TRBJ2-3, with D possibly matching TRBD2 (5 bases). Looked up from germline, CDR1 is MNHEY and CDR2 is SMNVEV (reference sequence). CDR3 size: 17 residues. V shed 6 bases and J shed 6 bases, with 25 bases lying between them. The CDR3 coding sequence is TGTGCCAGCAGAATAAGGGTTGTGGGAATTGGAGGCGATACGCAGTATTTT. Translated, it gives CASRIRVVGIGGDTQYF.

The J gene is TRBJ2-7, the V gene TRBV6-1; 8 positions match TRBD1. CDR1 is MNHNS and CDR2 is SASEGT in the germline V gene. The V and J ends lost 4 bases and 6 bases, in that order; junction bases with no gene match: 8. CDR3 length equals 14 residues. CDR3 coding DNA: TGTGCCAGCAGTGCAGAGGACAGGGCTAGCGAGCAGTACTTC. Amino acids: CASSAEDRASEQYF.

J is TRBJ2-1 and V is TRBV27; 13 nucleotides align to TRBD2. The CDR3 runs to 15 residues. Germline values: CDR1 MNHEY, CDR2 SMNVEV (reference sequence). Trimming took 5 bases from V and 6 from J; bases not matched to a gene: 4. The CDR3 DNA is TGTGCCAGCAGTCCCGGGACTAGCGGGGCCAATGAGCAGTTCTTC. Translation: CASSPGTSGANEQFF.

The chain has TRBV19 and TRBJ2-2; 7 bases map to TRBD1. CDR3 length equals 13 residues. The V and J ends lost 7 bases and 6 bases, in that order; junction bases with no gene match: 5. In germline, CDR1 is LNHDA, CDR2 SQIVND (reference sequence). The chain's CDR3 is CASTRQGPGELFF. The DNA for the CDR3 is TGTGCCAGTACCCGACAGGGTCCCGGGGAGCTGTTTTTT.